In this sample, the clone carrying this T cell receptor beta chain turned up a few times. The antigen remains undetermined. Libraries for TCRalpha and TCRbeta carried sample barcodes and unique molecular identifiers via 5'RACE. Each CDR3 protein is one row after TCRdb ran MiXCR on the 5' RACE reads. The repertoire includes roughly 200,000 distinct CDR3 sequences, about a fifth of them detected once, and under 30% sits in the top ten. This specimen belongs to a study of T-cell memory formation after mild COVID-19. The study, taken as a whole, reports: Pre-infection memory harbored some responding clones, suggesting cross-reactive memory joined. The main location of contracting CD4+ clones was CM and EM, and that of contracting CD8+ clones was EMRA. Clones contracting over day 15 to 85 were CD4/CD8 balanced, with later expanders leaning CD4+.

The sequence derives from an adult woman who had mild COVID-19 (a few samples of this study predate the infection). Cell type and time point are not known. The sequenced sample consisted of PBMCs or a T cell subset sorted from them (not recorded which).

CDR3 in DNA: TGCGCCAGCAGCATAACTAGCGGGGGGGCCGATGAGCAGTTCTTC. Translating gives CASSITSGGADEQFF. The chain employs TRBV5-1 and TRBJ2-1, with TRBD2 identical over 13 bases. With V trimmed by 4 bases and J by 8 bases, 6 bases remained unmatched. There are 15 residues in the CDR3. CDR1 and CDR2 from the germline V gene are SGHRS and YFSETQ.